This passage covers 27 T cell receptor beta chains from one sample sequenced in a study of blood T cell repertoires in COVID-19. This table comes from immunoSEQ multiplex PCR, and its TCRdb copy is limited to in-frame clones, with some not included. The sample holds under 200,000 clones, 90% to 95% seen once. The source material was peripheral blood. Receptors were obtained from a man in his fifties or sixties with acute or convalescent COVID-19.

The genes are TRBV28 and TRBJ1-4, with D perhaps matching TRBD1 (6 bases). There are 14 residues in the CDR3. With 8 bases removed from V and 7 bases from J, the gap between germline ends came to 17 bases. Germline V gives CDR1 MDHEN, CDR2 SYDVKM. The CDR3 nucleotides are TGTGCCAGCGCCTCGGGGGGGGGCCGTGAAAAACTGTTTTTT. This translates into CASASGGGREKLFF.

J is TRBJ1-1 and V is TRBV21-1; TRBD1 is taken as the D call from the table, unchecked against the DNA. TRBV21-1 constitutes a pseudogene. The length of the CDR3 is 15 residues. CDR3 sequence (DNA): TGTGCCAGAGCCGGGACAGAGGACGAGGGGACTGAAGCTTTCTTT. Translated, it gives CARAGTEDEGTEAFF.

V gene TRBV3-1 (or the pseudogene TRBV3-2) combines with J gene TRBJ1-5; D may be TRBD1 (6 bases). The CDR3 is 14 amino acids. Deletions cut 4 bases from V and 3 bases from J, with 10 bases between. Germline CDR1 reads LGHDT; CDR2 reads YNNKEL (reference sequence). CDR3 DNA: TGTGCCAGCAGCCGAGGGGACACCAATCAGCCCCAGCATTTT. Its protein product is CASSRGDTNQPQHF.

The gene calls are TRBV7-9 and TRBJ2-6, with D possibly being TRBD1 (6 bases). Trimming took 1 base from V and 0 from J, leaving 16 bases between them. The CDR3 spans 19 residues. Germline V gene sequence: CDR1 SEHNR, CDR2 FQNEAQ (reference sequence). Written as DNA, the CDR3 is TGTGCCAGCAGCTTAGGTTCCAGGGGTCGGGGCTCTGGGGCCAACGTCCTGACTTTC. It translates to CASSLGSRGRGSGANVLTF.

The rearrangement links TRBV7-7 to TRBJ1-1; 10 bases align to TRBD1. Looked up from germline, CDR1 is SSHAT and CDR2 is FNYEAQ (reference sequence). V shed 5 bases and J 1 base; nucleotides not matched to a gene: 7. The CDR3 spans 16 residues. The CDR3 loop reads CASSPIGTGANTEAFF. In DNA form, the CDR3 reads TGTGCCAGCAGCCCTATAGGGACAGGGGCGAACACTGAAGCTTTCTTT. The whole variable domain, filled in from reference TRBV7-7 and TRBJ1-1, reads GAGVSQSPRYKVTKRGQDVTLRCDPISSHATLYWYQQALGQGPEFLTYFNYEAQPDKSGLPSDRFSAERPEGSISTLTIQRTEQRDSAMYRCASSPIGTGANTEAFFGQGTRLTVV.

This clone was recorded a few times. J is TRBJ2-2 and V is TRBV7-2; 7 bases map to TRBD2. This CDR3 region has 16 residues. V was clipped by 2 bases and J by 2 bases; unmatched bases: 5. Germline V gene lookup returns CDR1 SGHTA and CDR2 FQGNSA. The CDR3 nucleotides read TGTGCCAGCAGCTTACGGGGAGGGTTCAACACCGGGGAGCTGTTTTTT. Protein: CASSLRGGFNTGELFF. Drawing the rest from reference TRBV7-2 and TRBJ2-2, the complete variable domain is GAGVSQSPSNKVTEKGKDVELRCDPISGHTALYWYRQSLGQGLEFLIYFQGNSAPDKSGLPSDRFSAERTGGSVSTLTIQRTQQEDSAVYLCASSLRGGFNTGELFFGEGSRLTVL.

The gene calls are TRBV6-6 and TRBJ2-3; maybe TRBD2 (5 bases). V lost 2 bases and J lost 2, with 8 bases in between. Germline CDR1 is MNHNY and CDR2 is SVGAGI (reference sequence). The length of the CDR3 is 14 residues. For the CDR3, the DNA is TGTGCCAGCAGTTACGAGCGGACCACAGATACGCAGTATTTT. Translated: CASSYERTTDTQYF.

J is TRBJ1-4 and V is TRBV15; D is perhaps TRBD1 (6 bases). Between the trimmed V and J ends, which lost 1 base and 8 bases, there was a span of 11 bases. The CDR3 is 14 residues long. Per germline, CDR1 LNHNV and CDR2 YYDKDF (reference sequence). The CDR3 DNA follows: TGTGCCACCAGCAGAGGGGGGCCCGGCGAAAAACTGTTTTTT. Translating it yields CATSRGGPGEKLFF.

The chain is built from TRBV2 and TRBJ1-5; TRBD1 aligns across 10 bases. Germline assignment: CDR1 SNHLY and CDR2 FYNNEI. The CDR3 spans 16 residues. V trimming: 7 bases; J trimming: 4 bases; junction bases outside the gene matches: 10. CDR3: CASNPGQGLPNQPQHF. The CDR3 DNA is TGTGCCAGCAACCCGGGACAGGGGTTGCCGAATCAGCCCCAGCATTTT.

The chain recombines TRBV27 with TRBJ1-4; 7 bases align to TRBD1. Germline V gene sequence: CDR1 MNHEY, CDR2 SMNVEV (reference sequence). The CDR3 totals 15 residues. J was trimmed by 4 bases and V by 4 bases; bases with no gene match: 6. For the CDR3, the DNA is TGTGCCAGCAGTTCCAACAGGGGATTTAATGAAAAACTGTTTTTT. Translation: CASSSNRGFNEKLFF. The full variable domain, rest sourced from reference TRBV27 and TRBJ1-4, is EAQVTQNPRYLITVTGKKLTVTCSQNMNHEYMSWYRQDPGLGLRQIYYSMNVEVTDKGDVPEGYKVSRKEKRNFPLILESPSPNQTSLYFCASSSNRGFNEKLFFGSGTQLSVL.

A few counts support this clone. This chain connects TRBV7-9 to TRBJ1-5, with D possibly being TRBD1 (5 bases). The V gene's germline CDR1 is SEHNR and CDR2 FQNEAQ (reference sequence). This CDR3 comprises 13 residues. Trimming took 2 bases from V and 6 from J, leaving 8 bases between them. The DNA for the CDR3 is TGTGCCAGCAGCTTAACAGGAGCTCAGCCCCAGCATTTT. Protein sequence: CASSLTGAQPQHF.

The CDR3 region is CASSFLGGTDTQYF. The CDR3 region has the DNA TGTGCCAGCAGTTTCCTCGGGGGGACAGATACGCAGTATTTT. The chain employs TRBV6-2 or TRBV6-3 and TRBJ2-3; 7 bases match TRBD2. V dropped 4 bases and J dropped 3; count of bases not matched to a gene: 4. Germline assignment: CDR1 MNHEY and CDR2 SVGEGT. CDR3 length: 14 amino acids.

This CDR3 reads CAISGADLDEQYV. The CDR3 coding sequence is TGTGCCATCAGTGGGGCCGACCTGGACGAGCAGTACGTC. The rearrangement links TRBV10-3 to TRBJ2-7; D is unclear. This CDR3 is built from 13 residues. Germline lookup yields CDR1 ENHRY and CDR2 SYGVKD. V lost 4 bases and J 5 bases, leaving 12 bases between the germline ends.

This clone was seen just once. The chain recombines TRBV5-4 with TRBJ1-2; 7 bases align to TRBD1. CDR3 size: 14 residues. Germline V gives CDR1 SGHNT, CDR2 YYREEE (reference sequence). J gave up 4 bases and V 4 bases, and 7 bases lay outside the gene matches. CDR3: CASSRQGEGYGYTF. The CDR3 DNA reads TGTGCCAGCAGCCGTCAGGGGGAAGGCTATGGCTACACCTTC.

V usage is TRBV29-1 and J usage is TRBJ1-2; D may be TRBD1 (5 bases). Deletions cut 3 bases from V and 8 bases from J, with 16 bases between. Per the germline V gene, CDR1 is SQVTM and CDR2 is ANQGSEA. This CDR3 is 13 amino acids long. CDR3 loop: CSVDPGLLEGYTF. CDR3 nucleotide sequence: TGCAGCGTTGACCCAGGGCTACTGGAGGGCTACACCTTC. Based on the CDR3 plus reference TRBV29-1 and TRBJ1-2, the full variable domain is SAVISQKPSRDICQRGTSLTIQCQVDSQVTMMFWYRQQPGQSLTLIATANQGSEATYESGFVIDKFPISRPNLTFSTLTVSNMSPEDSSIYLCSVDPGLLEGYTFGSGTRLTVV.

A remark on this clone: Mismatch with germline at one junction end may stem from a read error. This sequence joins TRBV18 and TRBJ2-5; D is unresolved. CDR1 is KGHSH, CDR2 LQKENI, per germline. The CDR3 contains 11 residues. CDR3 loop: CASSPVEAQYF. DNA of the CDR3: TGTGCCAGCTCACCAGTAGAGGCCCAGTACTTC.

The CDR3 reads CASSFHPTAEAFF. The CDR3 DNA sequence: TGTGCCAGCAGCTTTCACCCTACCGCTGAAGCTTTCTTT. V is TRBV5-6 and J is TRBJ1-1; unclear D gene. CDR3 size: 13 residues. Germline-derived CDR1 and CDR2 are SGHDT and YYEEEE. Trimming shortened V by 2 bases and J by 6 bases, and 11 bases separated the two germline ends. The full variable domain, rest sourced from reference TRBV5-6 and TRBJ1-1, is DAGVTQSPTHLIKTRGQQVTLRCSPKSGHDTVSWYQQALGQGPQFIFQYYEEEERQRGNFPDRFSGHQFPNYSSELNVNALLLGDSALYLCASSFHPTAEAFFGQGTRLTVV.

This chain uses TRBV9 with TRBJ2-1; 9 bases fit TRBD1. This CDR3 region has 15 residues. Germline CDR1 and CDR2: SGDLS and YYNGEE. With V trimmed by 3 bases and J by 0 bases, 1 base remained unmatched. CDR3: CASSGDRDSYNEQFF. CDR3 DNA: TGTGCCAGCAGCGGGGACAGGGACTCCTACAATGAGCAGTTCTTC.

In this sample, this clone turned up a few times. This chain links TRBV7-9 with TRBJ2-3, with 11 bases lining up with TRBD2. CDR3 length: 16 amino acids. V lost 5 bases and J lost 4; bases outside the gene matches: 8. Germline V gives CDR1 SEHNR, CDR2 FQNEAQ (reference sequence). CDR3 loop: CASSPIAGGPPDTQYF. CDR3 sequence (DNA): TGTGCCAGCAGCCCGATAGCGGGAGGGCCCCCAGATACGCAGTATTTT.

The chain couples TRBV11-3 to TRBJ2-3, with 9 bases lining up with TRBD1. The CDR3 has 15 residues. The V and J ends lost 6 bases and 3 bases, in that order; junction bases with no gene match: 7. From germline, CDR1 is SGHNT and CDR2 YENEEA. CDR3 nucleotide sequence: TGTGCCAGCAGTCGCTCCGGGACAGGGACAGATACGCAGTATTTT. Amino acids: CASSRSGTGTDTQYF.

The rearrangement joins TRBV11-3 to TRBJ1-6; D is uncertain. The germline V gene has CDR1 SGHNT and CDR2 YENEEA. This CDR3 comprises 15 residues. The ends were cut back, 6 bases at V and 5 bases at J, with 14 bases in the middle. The DNA for the CDR3 is TGTGCCAGCAGTTTCCGACCACAGAATAATTCACCCCTCCACTTT. As protein: CASSFRPQNNSPLHF.

This chain joins TRBV4-1 and TRBJ2-3, with D possibly TRBD2 on 6 matching bases. The V end lost 3 bases, the J end lost 2 bases, and 12 bases lay between the germline ends. The CDR3 spans 15 residues. Germline CDR1 reads MGHRA; CDR2 reads YSYEKL. The CDR3, as DNA: TGCGCCAGCAGCCAGGTTAGCGGCAACACAGATACGCAGTATTTT. Translated: CASSQVSGNTDTQYF.

The chain uses TRBV9 and TRBJ2-3; TRBD2 might be the D (5 bases). Germline CDR1 SGDLS, CDR2 YYNGEE. This CDR3 region has 17 residues. Trimming cost V 3 bases and J 1 base, with 18 bases left between them. Here the CDR3 reads CASSDAGVKRGTDTQYF. DNA of the CDR3: TGTGCCAGCAGCGATGCCGGGGTTAAAAGGGGCACAGATACGCAGTATTTT.

The CDR3 DNA sequence: TGTGCCAGTAGTATCGGGTACGGGGTAGGTACTGAAGCTTTCTTT. Translating gives CASSIGYGVGTEAFF. The chain employs TRBV19 and TRBJ1-1; D not certain. CDR1 and CDR2 (germline): LNHDA, SQIVND (reference sequence). The V and J ends lost 3 bases and 5 bases respectively, with 16 bases between them. The CDR3 has 15 amino acids.

This chain connects TRBV11-3 to TRBJ1-3; 8 bases line up with TRBD1. After removal of 0 bases from V and 0 bases from J, the junction contained 7 bases not matched to a gene. Germline loops: CDR1 SGHNT, CDR2 YENEEA. The length of the CDR3 is 18 residues. The CDR3 loop reads CASSLEAGQGSSGNTIYF. CDR3 sequence (DNA): TGTGCCAGCAGCTTAGAAGCCGGACAGGGAAGCTCTGGAAACACCATATATTTT. The full variable domain, with the rest looked up from reference TRBV11-3 and TRBJ1-3, is EAGVVQSPRYKIIEKKQPVAFWCNPISGHNTLYWYLQNLGQGPELLIRYENEEAVDDSQLPKDRFSAERLKGVDSTLKIQPAELGDSAVYLCASSLEAGQGSSGNTIYFGEGSWLTVV.

The chain combines TRBV5-1 with TRBJ2-3; 9 positions agree with TRBD2. There are 16 residues in the CDR3. Germline CDR1 reads SGHRS; CDR2 reads YFSETQ. The V gene end was trimmed by 0 bases and the J gene end by 4 bases; junction bases not matched to a gene: 6. CDR3 loop: CASSLALAGYSDTQYF. The CDR3 nucleotides are TGCGCCAGCAGCTTGGCCCTAGCGGGATATTCAGATACGCAGTATTTT.

This clone was found once. V gene TRBV27 combines with J gene TRBJ2-2; no firm D call. Germline V gene lookup returns CDR1 MNHEY and CDR2 SMNVEV (reference sequence). The CDR3 loop spans 14 amino acids. V was cut by 5 bases and J by 3 bases, with 10 bases left in between. The CDR3 nucleotides read TGTGCCAGCAGTACACAAGGAGACACCGGGGAGCTGTTTTTT. This translates into CASSTQGDTGELFF.